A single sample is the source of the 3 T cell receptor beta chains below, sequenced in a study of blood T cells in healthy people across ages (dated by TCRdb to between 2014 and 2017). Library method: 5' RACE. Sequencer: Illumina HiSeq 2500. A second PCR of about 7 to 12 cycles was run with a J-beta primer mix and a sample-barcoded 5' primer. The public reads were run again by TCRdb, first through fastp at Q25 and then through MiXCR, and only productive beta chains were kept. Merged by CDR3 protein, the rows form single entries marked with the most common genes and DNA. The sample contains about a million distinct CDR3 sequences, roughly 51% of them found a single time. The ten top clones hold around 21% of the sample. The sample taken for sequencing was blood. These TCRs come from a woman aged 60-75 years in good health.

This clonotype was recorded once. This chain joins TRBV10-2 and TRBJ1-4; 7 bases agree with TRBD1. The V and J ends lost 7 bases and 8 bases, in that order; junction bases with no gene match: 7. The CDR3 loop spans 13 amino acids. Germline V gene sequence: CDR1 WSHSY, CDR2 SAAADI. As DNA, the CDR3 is TGCGCCAGCACAAGACAGGGTGGCGAAAAACTGTTTTTT. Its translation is CASTRQGGEKLFF.

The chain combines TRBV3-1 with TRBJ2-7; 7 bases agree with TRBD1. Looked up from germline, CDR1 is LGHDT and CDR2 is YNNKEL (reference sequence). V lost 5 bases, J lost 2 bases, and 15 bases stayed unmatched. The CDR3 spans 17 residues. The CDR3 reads CASSKSTGTASTYEQYF. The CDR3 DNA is TGTGCCAGCAGCAAAAGTACGGGGACAGCTTCTACCTACGAGCAGTACTTC.

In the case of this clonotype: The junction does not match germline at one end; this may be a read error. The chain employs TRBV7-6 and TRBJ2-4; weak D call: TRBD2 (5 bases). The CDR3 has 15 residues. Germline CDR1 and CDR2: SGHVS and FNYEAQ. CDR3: CASSLVPEAKNNQYF. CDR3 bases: TGTGCCAGCAGCTTAGTCCCGGAGGCCAAAAACAATCAGTACTTC. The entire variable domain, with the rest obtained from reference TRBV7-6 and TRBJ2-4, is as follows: GAGVSQSPRYKVTKRGQDVALRCDPISGHVSLYWYRQALGQGPEFLTYFNYEAQQDKSGLPNDRFSAERPEGSISTLTIQRTEQRDSAMYRCASSLVPEAKNNQYFGAGTRLSVL.